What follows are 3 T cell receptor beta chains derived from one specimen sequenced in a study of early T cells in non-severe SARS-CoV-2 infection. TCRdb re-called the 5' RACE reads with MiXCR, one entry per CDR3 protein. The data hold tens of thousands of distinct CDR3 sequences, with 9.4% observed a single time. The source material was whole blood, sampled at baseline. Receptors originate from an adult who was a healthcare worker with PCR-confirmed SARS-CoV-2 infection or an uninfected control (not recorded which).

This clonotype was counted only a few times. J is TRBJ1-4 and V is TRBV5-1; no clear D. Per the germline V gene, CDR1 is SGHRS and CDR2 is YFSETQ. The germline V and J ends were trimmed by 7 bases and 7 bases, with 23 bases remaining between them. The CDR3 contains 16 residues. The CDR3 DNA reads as TGCGCCAGCGCCTGCTTGGAGAGCAGACCTACTGAAAAACTGTTTTTT. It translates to CASACLESRPTEKLFF.

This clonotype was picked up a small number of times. CDR3 DNA sequence: TGTGCCAGCAGCTTAGACCACCAAGGGTCTGGTGAGCAGTTCTTC. Translation: CASSLDHQGSGEQFF. The chain links TRBV11-2 to TRBJ2-1, with unresolved D. CDR1 and CDR2 (germline): SGHAT, FQNNGV. Trimming stripped 0 bases from V and 9 bases from J, with 15 bases between. The CDR3 spans 15 residues. The full variable domain, completed using reference TRBV11-2 and TRBJ2-1, is EAGVAQSPRYKIIEKRQSVAFWCNPISGHATLYWYQQILGQGPKLLIQFQNNGVVDDSQLPKDRFSAERLKGVDSTLKIQPAKLEDSAVYLCASSLDHQGSGEQFFGPGTRLTVL.

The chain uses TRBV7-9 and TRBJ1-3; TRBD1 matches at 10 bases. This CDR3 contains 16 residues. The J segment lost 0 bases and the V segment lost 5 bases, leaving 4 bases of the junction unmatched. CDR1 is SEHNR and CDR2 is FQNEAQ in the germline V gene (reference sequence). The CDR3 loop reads CASSPGQGTSGNTIYF. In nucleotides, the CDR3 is TGTGCCAGCAGCCCGGGACAGGGGACCTCTGGAAACACCATATATTTT. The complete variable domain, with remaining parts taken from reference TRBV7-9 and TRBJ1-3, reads DTGVSQNPRHKITKRGQNVTFRCDPISEHNRLYWYRQTLGQGPEFLTYFQNEAQLEKSRLLSDRFSAERPKGSFSTLEIQRTEQGDSAMYLCASSPGQGTSGNTIYFGEGSWLTVV.